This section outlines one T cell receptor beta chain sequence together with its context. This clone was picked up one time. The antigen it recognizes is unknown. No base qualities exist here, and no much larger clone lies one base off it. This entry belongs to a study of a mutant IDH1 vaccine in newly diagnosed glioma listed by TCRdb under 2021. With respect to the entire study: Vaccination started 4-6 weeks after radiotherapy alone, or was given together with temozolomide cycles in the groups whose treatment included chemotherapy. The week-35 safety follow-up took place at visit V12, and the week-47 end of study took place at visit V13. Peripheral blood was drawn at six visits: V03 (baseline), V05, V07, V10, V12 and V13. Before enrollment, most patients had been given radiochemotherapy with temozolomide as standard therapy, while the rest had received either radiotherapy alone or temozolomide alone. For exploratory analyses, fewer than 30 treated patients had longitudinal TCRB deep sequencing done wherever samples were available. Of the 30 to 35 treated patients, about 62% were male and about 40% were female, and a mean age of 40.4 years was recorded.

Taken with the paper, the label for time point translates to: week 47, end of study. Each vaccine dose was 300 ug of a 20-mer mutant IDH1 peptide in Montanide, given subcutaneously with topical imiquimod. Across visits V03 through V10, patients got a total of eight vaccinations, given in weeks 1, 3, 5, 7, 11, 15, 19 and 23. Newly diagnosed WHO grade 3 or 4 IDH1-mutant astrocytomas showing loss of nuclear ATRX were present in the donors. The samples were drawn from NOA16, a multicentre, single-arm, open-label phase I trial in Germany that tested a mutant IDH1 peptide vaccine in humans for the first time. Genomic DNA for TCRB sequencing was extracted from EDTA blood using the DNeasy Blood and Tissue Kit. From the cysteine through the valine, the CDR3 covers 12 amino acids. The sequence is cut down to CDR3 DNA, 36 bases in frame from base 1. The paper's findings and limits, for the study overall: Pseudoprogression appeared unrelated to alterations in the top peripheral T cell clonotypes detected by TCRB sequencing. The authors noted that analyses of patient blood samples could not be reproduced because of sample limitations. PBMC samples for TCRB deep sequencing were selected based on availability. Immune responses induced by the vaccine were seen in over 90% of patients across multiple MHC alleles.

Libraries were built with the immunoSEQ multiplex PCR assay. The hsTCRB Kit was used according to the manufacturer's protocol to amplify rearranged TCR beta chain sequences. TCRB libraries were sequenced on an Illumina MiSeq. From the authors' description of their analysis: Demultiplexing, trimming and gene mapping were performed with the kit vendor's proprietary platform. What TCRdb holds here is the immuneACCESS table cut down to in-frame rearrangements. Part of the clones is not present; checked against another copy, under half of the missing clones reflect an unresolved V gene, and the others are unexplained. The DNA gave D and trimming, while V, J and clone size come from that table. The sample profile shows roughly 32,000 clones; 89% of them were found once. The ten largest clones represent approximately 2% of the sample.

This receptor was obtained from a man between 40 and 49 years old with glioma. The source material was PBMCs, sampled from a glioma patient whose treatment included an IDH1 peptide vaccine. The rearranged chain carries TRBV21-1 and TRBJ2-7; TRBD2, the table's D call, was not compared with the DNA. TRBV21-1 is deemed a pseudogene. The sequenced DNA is TGTGCCAGCAGCCCAGCGAGTCCCCATCAGTACGTC. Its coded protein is CASSPASPHQYV.